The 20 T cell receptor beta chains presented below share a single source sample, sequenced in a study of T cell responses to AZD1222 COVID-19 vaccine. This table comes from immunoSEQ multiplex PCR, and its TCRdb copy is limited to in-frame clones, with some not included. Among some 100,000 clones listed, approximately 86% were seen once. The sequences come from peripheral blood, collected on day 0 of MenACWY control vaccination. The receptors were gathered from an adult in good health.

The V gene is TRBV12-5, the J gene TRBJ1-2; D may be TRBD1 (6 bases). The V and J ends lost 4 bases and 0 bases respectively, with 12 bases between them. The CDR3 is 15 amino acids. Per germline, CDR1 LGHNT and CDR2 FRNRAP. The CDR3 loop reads CASGSEQGTNYGYTF. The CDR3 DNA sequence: TGTGCTAGTGGTTCCGAACAGGGAACTAACTATGGCTACACCTTC.

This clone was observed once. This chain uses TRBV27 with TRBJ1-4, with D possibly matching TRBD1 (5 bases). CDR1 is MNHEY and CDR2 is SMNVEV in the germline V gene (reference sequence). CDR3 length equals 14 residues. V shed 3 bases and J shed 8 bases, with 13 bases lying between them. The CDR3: CASSLEQAGEKLFF. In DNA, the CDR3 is TGTGCCAGCAGTTTGGAACAGGCGGGGGAAAAACTGTTTTTT.

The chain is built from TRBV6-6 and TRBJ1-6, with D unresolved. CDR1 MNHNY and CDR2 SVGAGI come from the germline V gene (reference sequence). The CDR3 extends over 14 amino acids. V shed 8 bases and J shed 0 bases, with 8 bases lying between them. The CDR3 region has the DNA TGTGCCAGCTCAGACTTCTCCTATAATTCACCCCTCCACTTT. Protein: CASSDFSYNSPLHF.

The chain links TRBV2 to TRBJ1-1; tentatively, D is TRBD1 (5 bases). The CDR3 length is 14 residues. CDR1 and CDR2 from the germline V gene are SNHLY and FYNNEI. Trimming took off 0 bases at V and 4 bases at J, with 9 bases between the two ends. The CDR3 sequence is CASSEAGVGTEAFF. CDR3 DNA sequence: TGTGCCAGCAGTGAAGCAGGGGTGGGCACTGAAGCTTTCTTT.

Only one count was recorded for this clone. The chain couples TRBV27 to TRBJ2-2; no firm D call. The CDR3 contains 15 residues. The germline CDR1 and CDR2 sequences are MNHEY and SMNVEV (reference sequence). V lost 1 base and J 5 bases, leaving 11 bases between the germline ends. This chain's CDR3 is CASSLWALSTGELFF. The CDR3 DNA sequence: TGTGCCAGCAGTTTATGGGCCCTCTCGACCGGGGAGCTGTTTTTT.

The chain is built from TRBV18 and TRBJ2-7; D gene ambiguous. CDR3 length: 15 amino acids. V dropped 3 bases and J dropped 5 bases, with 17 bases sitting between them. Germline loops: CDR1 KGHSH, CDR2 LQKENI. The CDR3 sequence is CASSPAVGGGDEQYF. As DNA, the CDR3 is TGTGCCAGCTCACCCGCGGTGGGTGGCGGCGACGAGCAGTACTTC.

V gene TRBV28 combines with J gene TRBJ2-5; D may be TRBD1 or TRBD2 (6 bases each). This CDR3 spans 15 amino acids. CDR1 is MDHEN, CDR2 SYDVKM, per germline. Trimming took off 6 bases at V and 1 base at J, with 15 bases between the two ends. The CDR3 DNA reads TGTGCCAGCAGCCCCCCGGGGGCTGGCCAAGAGACCCAGTACTTC. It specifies CASSPPGAGQETQYF.

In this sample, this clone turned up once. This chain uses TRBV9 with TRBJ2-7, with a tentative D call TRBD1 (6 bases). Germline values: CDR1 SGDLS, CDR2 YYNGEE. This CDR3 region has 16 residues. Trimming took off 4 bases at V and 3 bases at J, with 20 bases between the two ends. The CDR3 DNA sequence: TGTGCCAGCAGCCCATTCCAGACAGGAGGCCTCTACGAGCAGTACTTC. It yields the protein CASSPFQTGGLYEQYF. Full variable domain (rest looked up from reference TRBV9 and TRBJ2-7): DSGVTQTPKHLITATGQRVTLRCSPRSGDLSVYWYQQSLDQGLQFLIQYYNGEERAKGNILERFSAQQFPDLHSELNLSSLELGDSALYFCASSPFQTGGLYEQYFGPGTRLTVT.

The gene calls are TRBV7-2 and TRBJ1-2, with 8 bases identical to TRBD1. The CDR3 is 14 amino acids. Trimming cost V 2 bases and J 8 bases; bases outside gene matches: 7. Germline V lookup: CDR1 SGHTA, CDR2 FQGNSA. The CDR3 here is CASSLFQGAGGYTF. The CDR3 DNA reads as TGTGCCAGCAGCTTATTTCAGGGGGCTGGGGGCTACACCTTC. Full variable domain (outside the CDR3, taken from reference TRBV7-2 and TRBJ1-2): GAGVSQSPSNKVTEKGKDVELRCDPISGHTALYWYRQSLGQGLEFLIYFQGNSAPDKSGLPSDRFSAERTGGSVSTLTIQRTQQEDSAVYLCASSLFQGAGGYTFGSGTRLTVV.

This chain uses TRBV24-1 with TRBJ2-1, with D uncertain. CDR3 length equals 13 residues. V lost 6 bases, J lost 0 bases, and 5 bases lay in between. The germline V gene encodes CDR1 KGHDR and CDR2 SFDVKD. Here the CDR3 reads CATSSYSYNEQFF. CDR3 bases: TGTGCCACCAGTTCCTACTCCTACAATGAGCAGTTCTTC.

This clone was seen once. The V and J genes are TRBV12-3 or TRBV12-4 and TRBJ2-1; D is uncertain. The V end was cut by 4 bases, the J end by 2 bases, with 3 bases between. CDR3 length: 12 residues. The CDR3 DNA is TGTGCCAGCAGTTCCCCCTACAATGAGCAGTTCTTC. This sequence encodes CASSSPYNEQFF.

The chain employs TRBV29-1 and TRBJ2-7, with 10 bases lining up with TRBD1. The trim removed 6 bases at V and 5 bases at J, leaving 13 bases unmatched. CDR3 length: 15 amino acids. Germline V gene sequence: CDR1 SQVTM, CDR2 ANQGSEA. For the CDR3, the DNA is TGCAGCGTCCGCGCCCGAGGACAGGGGGGCAACGAGCAGTACTTC. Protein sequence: CSVRARGQGGNEQYF.

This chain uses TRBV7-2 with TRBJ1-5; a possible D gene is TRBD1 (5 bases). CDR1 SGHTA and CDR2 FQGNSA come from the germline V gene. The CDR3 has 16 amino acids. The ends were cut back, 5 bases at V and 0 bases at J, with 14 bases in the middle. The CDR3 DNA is TGTGCCAGCAGCCCCGGGGGAGGGGTTAGCAATCAGCCCCAGCATTTT. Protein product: CASSPGGGVSNQPQHF.

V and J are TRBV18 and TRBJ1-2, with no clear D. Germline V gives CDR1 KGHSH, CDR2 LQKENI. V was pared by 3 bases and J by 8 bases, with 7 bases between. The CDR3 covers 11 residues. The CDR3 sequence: CASSPKDGYTF. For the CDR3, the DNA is TGTGCCAGCTCACCCAAGGACGGCTACACCTTC.

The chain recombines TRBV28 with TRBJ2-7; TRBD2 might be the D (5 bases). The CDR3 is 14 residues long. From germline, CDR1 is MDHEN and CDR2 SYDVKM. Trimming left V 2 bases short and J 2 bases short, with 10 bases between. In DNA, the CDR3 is TGTGCCAGCAGTTTAACGGAGGAGGCCTACGAGCAGTACTTC. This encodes CASSLTEEAYEQYF.

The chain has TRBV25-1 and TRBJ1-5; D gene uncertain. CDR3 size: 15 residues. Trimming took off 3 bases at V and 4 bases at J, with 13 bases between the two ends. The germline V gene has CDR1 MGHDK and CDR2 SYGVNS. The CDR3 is CASSDLDGWNQPQHF. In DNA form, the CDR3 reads TGTGCCAGCAGTGACCTTGACGGCTGGAATCAGCCCCAGCATTTT.

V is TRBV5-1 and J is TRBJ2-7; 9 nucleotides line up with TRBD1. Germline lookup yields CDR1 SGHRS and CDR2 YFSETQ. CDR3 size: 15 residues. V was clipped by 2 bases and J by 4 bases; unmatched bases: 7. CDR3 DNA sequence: TGCGCCAGCAGCTTACCCGGGACAGGGTGGTACGAGCAGTACTTC. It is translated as CASSLPGTGWYEQYF.

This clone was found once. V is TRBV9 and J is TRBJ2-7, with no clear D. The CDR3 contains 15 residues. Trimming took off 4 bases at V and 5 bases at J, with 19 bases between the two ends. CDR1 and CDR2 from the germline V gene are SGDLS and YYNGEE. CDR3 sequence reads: CASSRRADLINEQYF. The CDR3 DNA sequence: TGTGCCAGCAGCCGTCGGGCTGACCTAATCAACGAGCAGTACTTC.

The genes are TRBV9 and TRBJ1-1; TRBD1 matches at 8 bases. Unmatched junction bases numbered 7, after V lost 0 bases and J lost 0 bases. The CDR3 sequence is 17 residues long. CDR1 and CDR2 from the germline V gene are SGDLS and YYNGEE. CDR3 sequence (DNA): TGTGCCAGCAGCGTAGCTACCGGACAGGGCCTGAACACTGAAGCTTTCTTT. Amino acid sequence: CASSVATGQGLNTEAFF.

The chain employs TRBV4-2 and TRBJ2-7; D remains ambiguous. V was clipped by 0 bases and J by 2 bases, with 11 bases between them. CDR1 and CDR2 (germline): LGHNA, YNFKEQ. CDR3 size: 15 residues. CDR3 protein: CASSQERTSAYEQYF. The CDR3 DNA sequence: TGTGCCAGCAGCCAAGAAAGGACGTCGGCCTACGAGCAGTACTTC.